Below are 23 T cell receptor beta chains sequenced from a single sample in a study of shared clonotypes between healthy human individuals. Repertoires were generated with immunoSEQ multiplex PCR, while TCRdb's copy carries only in-frame clones and drops some. The sample has about 2.1 million clones; about 92% are singletons. Naive CD8 cells, CD45RO-negative and positively selected for CCR7, excluded terminally differentiated effector memory CD45RA+ cells. Sequencing was done on a sample of naive CD8+ T cells from PBMCs. Receptors originate from a man aged 18 to 30 in good health. Some clones in this sample may be carry-over from other donors' samples.

V gene TRBV9 combines with J gene TRBJ2-2; D is unclear. V gave up 0 bases and J gave up 2 bases, with 8 bases separating them. The CDR3 has 15 amino acids. The germline gives CDR1 SGDLS, CDR2 YYNGEE. The CDR3 bases are TGTGCCAGCAGCGTAGGAGCCAGAAACACCGGGGAGCTGTTTTTT. As protein: CASSVGARNTGELFF.

V is TRBV4-3 and J is TRBJ2-7; 11 nucleotides agree with TRBD2. The ends lost 3 bases at V and 3 bases at J; junction bases unmatched: 4. The CDR3 is 15 amino acids. The germline V gene has CDR1 LGHNA and CDR2 YSLEER. The CDR3 sequence is CASSQRTSGFYEQYF. CDR3 DNA: TGCGCCAGCAGCCAGAGGACTAGCGGGTTCTACGAGCAGTACTTC.

The chain has TRBV7-8 and TRBJ2-7; no clear D gene. There are 13 residues in the CDR3. Germline-derived CDR1 and CDR2 are SGHVS and FQNEAQ. V lost 5 bases and J lost 5, with 13 bases in between. CDR3 sequence: CASSTRAFHEQYF. The CDR3 DNA reads as TGTGCCAGCAGCACCCGAGCCTTCCACGAGCAGTACTTC.

The chain recombines TRBV19 with TRBJ2-2; 8 bases align to TRBD1. Germline assignment: CDR1 LNHDA and CDR2 SQIVND (reference sequence). Germline trimming cut 6 bases from V and 16 bases from J; bases unmatched to any gene: 16. The CDR3 consists of 14 residues. CDR3 loop: CASSDYLQGTGRFF. The CDR3 nucleotides are TGTGCCAGTAGCGACTACCTACAAGGGACAGGTCGGTTTTTT.

The chain carries TRBV7-9 and TRBJ1-6, with TRBD1 as a possible D gene (5 bases). This CDR3 is built from 14 residues. Trimming cost V 7 bases and J 7 bases, with 14 bases left between them. Germline CDR1 SEHNR, CDR2 FQNEAQ (reference sequence). The CDR3 DNA follows: TGTGCCAGCACGTCAGGGCTTGAGAATTCACCCCTCCACTTT. Translated: CASTSGLENSPLHF.

With regard to this clone: Other DNA sequences of this sample code for an identical CDR3. This chain connects TRBV7-3 to TRBJ1-1; D is undetermined. Per the germline V gene, CDR1 is SGHTA and CDR2 is FQGTGA. Trimming took off 0 bases at V and 1 base at J, with 3 bases between the two ends. The CDR3 extends over 13 amino acids. The CDR3 nucleotides read TGTGCCAGCAGCTTAACCGGGAACACTGAAGCTTTCTTT. Amino acid sequence: CASSLTGNTEAFF. Full variable domain (remainder filled in from reference TRBV7-3 and TRBJ1-1): GAGVSQTPSNKVTEKGKYVELRCDPISGHTALYWYRQSLGQGPEFLIYFQGTGAADDSGLPNDRFFAVRPEGSVSTLKIQRTERGDSAVYLCASSLTGNTEAFFGQGTRLTVV.

The CDR3 DNA follows: TGTGCCAGCAACGGACTTCTGGGAGGTGAAGCTTTCTTT. Encoded protein: CASNGLLGGEAFF. The gene calls are TRBV4-2 and TRBJ1-1; D call uncertain. The CDR3 covers 13 residues. The V gene lost 7 bases and the J gene lost 7 bases, with 16 bases spanning the gap. CDR1 is LGHNA and CDR2 is YNFKEQ in the germline V gene.

The chain links TRBV2 to TRBJ1-5; 9 nucleotides match TRBD1. The CDR3 totals 17 residues. Per the germline V gene, CDR1 is SNHLY and CDR2 is FYNNEI. The V gene end was trimmed by 6 bases and the J gene end by 4 bases; junction bases not matched to a gene: 13. The chain's CDR3 is CASRGCLQGARNQPQHF. DNA of the CDR3: TGTGCCAGCAGAGGCTGTTTACAGGGGGCACGAAATCAGCCCCAGCATTTT.

This clone has just one count. Different DNA sequences within this sample yield the same CDR3. The V and J genes are TRBV19 and TRBJ2-1, with D hard to call. CDR3 length: 15 residues. V gave up 1 base and J gave up 0 bases, with 7 bases separating them. The germline gives CDR1 LNHDA, CDR2 SQIVND (reference sequence). CDR3 in amino acids: CASSIGGFSYNEQFF. In nucleotides, the CDR3 is TGTGCCAGTAGTATAGGAGGTTTCTCCTACAATGAGCAGTTCTTC. The entire variable domain, with the rest obtained from reference TRBV19 and TRBJ2-1, is as follows: DGGITQSPKYLFRKEGQNVTLSCEQNLNHDAMYWYRQDPGQGLRLIYYSQIVNDFQKGDIAEGYSVSREKKESFPLTVTSAQKNPTAFYLCASSIGGFSYNEQFFGPGTRLTVL.

As regards this clone: An end of the junction differs from the germline gene, which may be a read error. The V gene is TRBV11-2, the J gene TRBJ2-1, with D perhaps matching TRBD2 (6 bases). This CDR3 comprises 15 residues. Germline V gives CDR1 SGHAT, CDR2 FQNNGV. This CDR3 reads CASSFYERERTEAVF. For the CDR3, the DNA is TGTGCCAGCAGCTTTTATGAACGGGAGCGTACAGAAGCGGTCTTC.

The V and J genes are TRBV27 and TRBJ1-2; possible D gene TRBD1, 6 bases. Germline lookup yields CDR1 MNHEY and CDR2 SMNVEV (reference sequence). V shed 7 bases and J shed 8 bases, with 23 bases lying between them. This CDR3 has 15 amino acids. The CDR3 nucleotides are TGTGCCAGCAACCGAGGGCCAGGGGCTATCGGGGGCTACACCTTC. Its protein is CASNRGPGAIGGYTF.

The V gene is TRBV27, the J gene TRBJ2-5, with D possibly being TRBD1 (6 bases). Germline V gene data show CDR1 as MNHEY and CDR2 as SMNVEV (reference sequence). The CDR3 loop spans 14 amino acids. Trimming took off 6 bases at V and 5 bases at J, with 16 bases between the two ends. The CDR3 DNA follows: TGTGCCAGCAGCACCTCCTACAGGGCGGAGACCCAGTACTTC. Its translation: CASSTSYRAETQYF.

V gene TRBV28 combines with J gene TRBJ1-2; unclear D gene. V lost 6 bases and J lost 4, with 15 bases in between. The CDR3 runs to 14 residues. The germline gives CDR1 MDHEN, CDR2 SYDVKM. In DNA, the CDR3 is TGTGCCAGCAGCTCGTTCGGCGCCGCCTATGGCTACACCTTC. Its translation is CASSSFGAAYGYTF.

This chain uses TRBV28 with TRBJ1-2; D remains ambiguous. Trimming took 6 bases from V and 0 from J, leaving 14 bases between them. The CDR3 loop spans 15 amino acids. The germline gives CDR1 MDHEN, CDR2 SYDVKM. The CDR3 protein is CASSPSPITNYGYTF. CDR3 coding DNA: TGTGCCAGCAGCCCCTCTCCAATTACTAACTATGGCTACACCTTC.

A remark on this clone: Different DNA sequences within this sample yield the same CDR3. The V and J genes are TRBV9 and TRBJ2-7, with D maybe TRBD2 (6 bases). The CDR3 has 14 amino acids. CDR1 and CDR2 (germline): SGDLS, YYNGEE. The ends were cut back, 0 bases at V and 2 bases at J, with 9 bases in the middle. The CDR3 reads CASSVVPGAYEQYF. The CDR3 DNA sequence: TGTGCCAGCAGCGTAGTACCGGGGGCCTACGAGCAGTACTTC.

This chain uses TRBV27 with TRBJ2-3; the D gene is possibly TRBD1 (6 bases). CDR1 MNHEY and CDR2 SMNVEV come from the germline V gene (reference sequence). This CDR3 is 16 amino acids long. V was cut by 5 bases and J by 4 bases, with 19 bases left in between. CDR3 loop: CASSPIRDNGPDTQYF. CDR3 sequence (DNA): TGTGCCAGCAGTCCTATAAGGGACAACGGCCCAGATACGCAGTATTTT.

The J gene is TRBJ2-7, the V gene TRBV4-3, with 7 nucleotides matching TRBD2. This CDR3 is 14 amino acids long. The ends lost 4 bases at V and 4 bases at J; junction bases unmatched: 7. CDR1 and CDR2 (germline): LGHNA, YSLEER. CDR3 in DNA: TGCGCCAGCAGCCCTGGAGCGGGACCATACGAGCAGTACTTC. This codes for CASSPGAGPYEQYF.

With regard to this clone: The same CDR3 arises from other DNA sequences in this sample as well. The CDR3 reads CASSPGGAYEQYF. CDR3 in DNA: TGTGCCAGCAGCCCAGGGGGGGCCTACGAGCAGTACTTC. This chain links TRBV28 with TRBJ2-7, with D perhaps assigned TRBD1 or TRBD2 (7 bases each). The germline V gene encodes CDR1 MDHEN and CDR2 SYDVKM. CDR3 size: 13 residues. Between the trimmed V and J ends, which lost 6 bases and 2 bases, there was a span of 11 bases.

The chain combines TRBV28 with TRBJ2-1; 9 nucleotides match TRBD1. This CDR3 has 14 amino acids. The germline CDR1 and CDR2 sequences are MDHEN and SYDVKM. Germline trimming cut 6 bases from V and 4 bases from J; bases unmatched to any gene: 4. The CDR3 region is CASRLTGGYNEQFF. CDR3 nucleotide sequence: TGTGCCAGCAGGTTGACAGGGGGGTACAATGAGCAGTTCTTC.

This clone was picked up one time. The chain couples TRBV19 to TRBJ1-5; TRBD1 might be the D (5 bases). Trimming removed 5 bases at V and 0 bases at J, with 20 bases between. This CDR3 has 18 amino acids. The germline gives CDR1 LNHDA, CDR2 SQIVND (reference sequence). The CDR3 spells CASSDPSGTEYSNQPQHF. CDR3 sequence (DNA): TGTGCCAGTAGTGACCCTTCCGGGACGGAGTATAGCAATCAGCCCCAGCATTTT.

V and J are TRBV28 and TRBJ2-7, with a weak D call TRBD2 (5 bases). Germline-derived CDR1 and CDR2 are MDHEN and SYDVKM. The V gene lost 4 bases and the J gene lost 4 bases, with 14 bases spanning the gap. The CDR3 is made up of 14 amino acids. CDR3 in DNA: TGTGCCAGCAGTTCAAGCGGAGAGGATTACGAGCAGTACTTC. This translates into CASSSSGEDYEQYF.

The chain uses TRBV9 and TRBJ1-1; 9 bases are a match to TRBD1. CDR3 length equals 15 residues. V lost 4 bases, J lost 4 bases, and 8 bases stayed unmatched. Germline-derived CDR1 and CDR2 are SGDLS and YYNGEE. In nucleotides, the CDR3 is TGTGCCAGCAGCCCCCCGACAGGGGGGGGCACTGAAGCTTTCTTT. Its translation: CASSPPTGGGTEAFF.

The CDR3 nucleotides read TGTGCCAGCAGCTTAGGTAGCGGCCATCCCTACAATGAGCAGTTCTTC. Its protein product is CASSLGSGHPYNEQFF. The chain joins TRBV7-6 to TRBJ2-1, with D possibly TRBD2 on 6 matching bases. In germline, CDR1 is SGHVS, CDR2 FNYEAQ. Trimming took 1 base from V and 2 from J, leaving 12 bases between them. This CDR3 has 16 amino acids.